This TCR beta chain was identified in a study of cytomegalovirus exposure and HLA in healthy donors. Study in general: Genotyping of more than 300 donors showed that around 86% belonged to the Caucasian-associated ancestry cluster.

PCR primers comprised 60 Vbeta and 13 Jbeta primers. The assay was immunoSEQ multiplex PCR, and TCRdb's table has in-frame clones only and misses some. The sample has 85,000 or so clones. Study-level results: Most of the TCR beta V segments (in an earlier analysis) were productive either about 87% or about 30% of the time. The classifier was said to identify cytomegalovirus status with high specificity and sensitivity.

With respect to this clone: Its antigen remains unidentified.

V was pared by 0 bases and J by 0 bases, with 18 bases between. CDR1 MGHRA and CDR2 YSYEKL come from the germline V gene. The CDR3 contains 18 residues. The chain links TRBV4-1 to TRBJ2-7, with a tentative D call TRBD1 (6 bases). This clonotype was sampled from a woman in her twenties or thirties in good health and CMV-seronegative. The specimen was PBMCs. This CDR3 reads CASSQDYLTGLSSYEQYF. The CDR3 DNA reads as TGCGCCAGCAGCCAAGATTACCTTACAGGGCTCAGCTCCTACGAGCAGTACTTC.